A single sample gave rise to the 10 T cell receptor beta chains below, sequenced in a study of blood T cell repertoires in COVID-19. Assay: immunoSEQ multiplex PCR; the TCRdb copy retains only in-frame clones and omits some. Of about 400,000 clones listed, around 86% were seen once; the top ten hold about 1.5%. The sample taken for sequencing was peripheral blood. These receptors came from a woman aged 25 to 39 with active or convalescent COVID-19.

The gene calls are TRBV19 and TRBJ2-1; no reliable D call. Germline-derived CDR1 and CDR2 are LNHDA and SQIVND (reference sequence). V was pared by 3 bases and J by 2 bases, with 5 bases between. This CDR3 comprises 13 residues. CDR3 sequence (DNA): TGTGCCAGTAGTATGACAACCTACAATGAGCAGTTCTTC. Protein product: CASSMTTYNEQFF.

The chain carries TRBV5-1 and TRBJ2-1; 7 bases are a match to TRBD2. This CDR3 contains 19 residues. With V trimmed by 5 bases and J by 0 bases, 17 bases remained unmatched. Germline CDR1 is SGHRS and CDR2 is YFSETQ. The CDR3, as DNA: TGCGCCAGCAGTGCTGTCGGGACTATCTCCTCGAGCTCCTACAATGAGCAGTTCTTC. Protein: CASSAVGTISSSSYNEQFF.

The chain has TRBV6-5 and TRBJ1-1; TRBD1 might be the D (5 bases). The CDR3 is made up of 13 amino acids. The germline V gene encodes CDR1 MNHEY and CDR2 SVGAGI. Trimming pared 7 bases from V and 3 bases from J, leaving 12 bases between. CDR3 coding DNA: TGTGCCAGCACCCAGGGTATCCACACTGAAGCTTTCTTT. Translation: CASTQGIHTEAFF.

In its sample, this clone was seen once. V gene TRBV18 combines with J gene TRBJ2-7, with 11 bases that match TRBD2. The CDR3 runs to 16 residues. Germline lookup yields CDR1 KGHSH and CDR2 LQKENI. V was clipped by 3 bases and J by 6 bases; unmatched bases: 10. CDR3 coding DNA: TGTGCCAGCTCACCCGCGAGTAGCGGGGGGGCCCCCGAGCAGTACTTC. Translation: CASSPASSGGAPEQYF.

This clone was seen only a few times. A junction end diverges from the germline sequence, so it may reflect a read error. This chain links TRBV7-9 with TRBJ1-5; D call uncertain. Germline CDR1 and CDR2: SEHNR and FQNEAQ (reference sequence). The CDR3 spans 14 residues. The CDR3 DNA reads TGTGCCAGCAGTTTAGGCACACCGAATCAGCCCCAGCATTTT. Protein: CASSLGTPNQPQHF.

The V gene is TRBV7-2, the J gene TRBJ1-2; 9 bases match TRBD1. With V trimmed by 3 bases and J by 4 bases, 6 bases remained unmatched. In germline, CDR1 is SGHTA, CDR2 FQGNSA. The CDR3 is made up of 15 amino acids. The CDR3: CASSFKTGGTYGYTF. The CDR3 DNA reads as TGTGCCAGCAGCTTCAAGACAGGGGGAACCTATGGCTACACCTTC. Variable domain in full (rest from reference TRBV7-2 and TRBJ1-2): GAGVSQSPSNKVTEKGKDVELRCDPISGHTALYWYRQSLGQGLEFLIYFQGNSAPDKSGLPSDRFSAERTGGSVSTLTIQRTQQEDSAVYLCASSFKTGGTYGYTFGSGTRLTVV.

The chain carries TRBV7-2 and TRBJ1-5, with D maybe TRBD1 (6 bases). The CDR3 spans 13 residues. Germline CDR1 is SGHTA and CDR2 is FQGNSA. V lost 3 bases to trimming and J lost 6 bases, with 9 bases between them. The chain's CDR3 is CASSFSQGQPQHF. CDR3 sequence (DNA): TGTGCCAGCAGCTTTTCACAGGGTCAGCCCCAGCATTTT. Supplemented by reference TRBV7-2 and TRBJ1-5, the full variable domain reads GAGVSQSPSNKVTEKGKDVELRCDPISGHTALYWYRQSLGQGLEFLIYFQGNSAPDKSGLPSDRFSAERTGGSVSTLTIQRTQQEDSAVYLCASSFSQGQPQHFGDGTRLSIL.

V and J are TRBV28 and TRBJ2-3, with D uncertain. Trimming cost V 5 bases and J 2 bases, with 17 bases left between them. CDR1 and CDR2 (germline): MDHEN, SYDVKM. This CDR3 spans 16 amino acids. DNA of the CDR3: TGTGCCAGCAGTGCCCCCCGGGTGTTCACCACAGATACGCAGTATTTT. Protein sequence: CASSAPRVFTTDTQYF.

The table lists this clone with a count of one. In DNA, the CDR3 is TGTGCCAGCAGCGACATACTAGGGGGCTCAGATACGCAGTATTTT. Its protein is CASSDILGGSDTQYF. The V gene is TRBV9, the J gene TRBJ2-3; 7 bases map to TRBD1. V lost 3 bases to trimming and J lost 4 bases; unmatched junction nucleotides: 8. The CDR3 has 15 residues. CDR1 is SGDLS, CDR2 YYNGEE, per germline.

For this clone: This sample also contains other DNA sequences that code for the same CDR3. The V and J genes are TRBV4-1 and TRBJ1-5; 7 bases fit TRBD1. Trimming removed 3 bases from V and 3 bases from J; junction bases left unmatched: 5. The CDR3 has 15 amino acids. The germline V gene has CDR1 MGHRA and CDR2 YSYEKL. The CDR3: CASSQTDRDNQPQHF. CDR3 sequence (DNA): TGCGCCAGCAGCCAGACCGACAGGGACAATCAGCCCCAGCATTTT.